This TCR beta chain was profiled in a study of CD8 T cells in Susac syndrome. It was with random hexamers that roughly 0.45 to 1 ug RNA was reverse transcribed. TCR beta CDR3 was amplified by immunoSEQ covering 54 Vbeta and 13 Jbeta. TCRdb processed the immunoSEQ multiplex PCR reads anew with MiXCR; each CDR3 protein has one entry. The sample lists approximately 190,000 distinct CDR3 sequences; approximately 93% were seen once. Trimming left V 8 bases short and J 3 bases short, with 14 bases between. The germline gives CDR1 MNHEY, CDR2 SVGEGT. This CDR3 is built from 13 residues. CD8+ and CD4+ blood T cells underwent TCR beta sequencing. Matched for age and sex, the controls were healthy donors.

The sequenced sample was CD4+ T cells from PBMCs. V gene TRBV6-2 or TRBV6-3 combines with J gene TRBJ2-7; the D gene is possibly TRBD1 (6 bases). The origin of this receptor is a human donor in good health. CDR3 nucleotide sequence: TGTGCCAGCGTCGGGGACAACGACTACGAGCAGTACTTC. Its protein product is CASVGDNDYEQYF.